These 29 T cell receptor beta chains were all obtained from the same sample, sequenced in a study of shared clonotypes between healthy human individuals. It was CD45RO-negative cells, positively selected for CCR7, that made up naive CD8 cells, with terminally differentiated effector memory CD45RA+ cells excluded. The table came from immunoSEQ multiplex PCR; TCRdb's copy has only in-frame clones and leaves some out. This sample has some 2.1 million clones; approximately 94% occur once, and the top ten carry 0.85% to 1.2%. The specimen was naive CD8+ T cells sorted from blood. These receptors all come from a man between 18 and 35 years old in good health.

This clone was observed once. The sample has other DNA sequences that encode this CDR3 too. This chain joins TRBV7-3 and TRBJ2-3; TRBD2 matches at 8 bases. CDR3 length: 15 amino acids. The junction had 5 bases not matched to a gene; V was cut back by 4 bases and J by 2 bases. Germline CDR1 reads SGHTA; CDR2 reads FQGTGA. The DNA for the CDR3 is TGTGCCAGCAGCTCGAGCGGGGGCCTCACAGATACGCAGTATTTT. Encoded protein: CASSSSGGLTDTQYF.

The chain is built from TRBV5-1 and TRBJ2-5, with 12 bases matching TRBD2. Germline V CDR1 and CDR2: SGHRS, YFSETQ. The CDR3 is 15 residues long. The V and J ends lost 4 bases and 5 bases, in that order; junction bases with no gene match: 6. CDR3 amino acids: CASSITSGGMETQYF. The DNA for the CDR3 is TGCGCCAGCAGCATCACTAGCGGGGGGATGGAGACCCAGTACTTC.

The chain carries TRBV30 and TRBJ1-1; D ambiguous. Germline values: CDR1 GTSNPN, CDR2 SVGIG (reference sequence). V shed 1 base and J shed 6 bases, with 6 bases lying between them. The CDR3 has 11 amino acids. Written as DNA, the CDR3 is TGTGCCTGGAGTGACAGCCCTGAAGCTTTCTTT. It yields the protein CAWSDSPEAFF.

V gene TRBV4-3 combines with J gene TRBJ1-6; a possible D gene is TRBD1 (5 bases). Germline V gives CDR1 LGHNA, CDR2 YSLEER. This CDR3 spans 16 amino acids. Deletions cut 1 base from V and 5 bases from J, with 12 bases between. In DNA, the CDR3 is TGCGCCAGCAGCCAAGCTGGGACTCTCGATAATTCACCCCTCCACTTT. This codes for CASSQAGTLDNSPLHF.

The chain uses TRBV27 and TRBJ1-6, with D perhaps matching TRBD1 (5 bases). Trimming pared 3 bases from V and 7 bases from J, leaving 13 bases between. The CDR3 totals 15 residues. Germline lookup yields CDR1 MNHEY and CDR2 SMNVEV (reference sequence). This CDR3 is CASSLDGAGNSPLHF. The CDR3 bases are TGTGCCAGCAGTTTGGACGGGGCGGGGAATTCACCCCTCCACTTT.

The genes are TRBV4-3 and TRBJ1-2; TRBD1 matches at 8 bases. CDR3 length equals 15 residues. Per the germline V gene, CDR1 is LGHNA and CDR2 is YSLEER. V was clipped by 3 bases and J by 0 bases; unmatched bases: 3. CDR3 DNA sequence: TGCGCCAGCAGCCACCCGGGACAGGCTAACTATGGCTACACCTTC. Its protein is CASSHPGQANYGYTF.

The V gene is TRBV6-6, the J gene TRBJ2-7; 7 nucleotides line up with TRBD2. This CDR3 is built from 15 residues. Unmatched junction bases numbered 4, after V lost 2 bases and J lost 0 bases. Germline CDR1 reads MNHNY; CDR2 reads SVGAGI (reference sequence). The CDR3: CASSYGGDFSYEQYF. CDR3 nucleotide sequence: TGTGCCAGCAGTTACGGGGGGGACTTCTCCTACGAGCAGTACTTC.

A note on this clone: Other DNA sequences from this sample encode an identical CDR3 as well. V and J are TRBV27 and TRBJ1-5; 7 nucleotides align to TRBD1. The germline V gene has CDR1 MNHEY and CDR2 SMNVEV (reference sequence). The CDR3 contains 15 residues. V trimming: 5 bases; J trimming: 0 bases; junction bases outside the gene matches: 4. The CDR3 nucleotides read TGTGCCAGCAGTCCGACAGGGTATAGCAATCAGCCCCAGCATTTT. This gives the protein CASSPTGYSNQPQHF.

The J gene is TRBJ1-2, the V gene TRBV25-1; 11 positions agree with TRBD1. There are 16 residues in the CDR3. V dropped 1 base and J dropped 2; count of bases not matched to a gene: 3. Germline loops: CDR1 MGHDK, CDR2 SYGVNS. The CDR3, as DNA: TGTGCCAGCAGTGAATCAGGACAGGGGGCGAACTATGGCTACACCTTC. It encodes CASSESGQGANYGYTF.

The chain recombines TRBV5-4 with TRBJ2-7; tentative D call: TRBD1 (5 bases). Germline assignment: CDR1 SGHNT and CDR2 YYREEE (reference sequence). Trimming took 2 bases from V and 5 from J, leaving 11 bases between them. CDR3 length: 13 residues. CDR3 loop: CASSFSGIDEQYF. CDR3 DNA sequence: TGTGCCAGCAGCTTCTCAGGGATCGACGAGCAGTACTTC.

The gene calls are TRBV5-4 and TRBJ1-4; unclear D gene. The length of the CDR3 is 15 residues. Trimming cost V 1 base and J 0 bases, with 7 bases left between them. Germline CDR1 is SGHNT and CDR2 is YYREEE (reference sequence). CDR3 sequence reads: CASSLSGATNEKLFF. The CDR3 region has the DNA TGTGCCAGCAGCTTGTCTGGGGCAACTAATGAAAAACTGTTTTTT.

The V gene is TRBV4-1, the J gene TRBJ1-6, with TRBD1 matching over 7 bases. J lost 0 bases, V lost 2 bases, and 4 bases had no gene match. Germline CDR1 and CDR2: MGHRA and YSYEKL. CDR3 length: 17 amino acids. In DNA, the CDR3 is TGCGCCAGCAGCCAACCGACAGGGAGCTCCTATAATTCACCCCTCCACTTT. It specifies CASSQPTGSSYNSPLHF.

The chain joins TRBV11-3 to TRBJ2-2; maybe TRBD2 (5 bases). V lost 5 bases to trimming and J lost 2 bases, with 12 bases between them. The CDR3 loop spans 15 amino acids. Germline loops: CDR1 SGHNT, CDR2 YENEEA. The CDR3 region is CASSPPGVNTGELFF. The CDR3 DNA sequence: TGTGCCAGCAGCCCGCCCGGGGTTAACACCGGGGAGCTGTTTTTT.

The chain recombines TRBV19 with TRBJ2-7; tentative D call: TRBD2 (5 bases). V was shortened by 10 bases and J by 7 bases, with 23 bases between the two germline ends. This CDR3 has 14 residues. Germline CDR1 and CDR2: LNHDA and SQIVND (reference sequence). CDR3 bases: TGTGCCACCCGGGATGGGAGAGGTTCCCGGGAGCAGTACTTC. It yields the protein CATRDGRGSREQYF.

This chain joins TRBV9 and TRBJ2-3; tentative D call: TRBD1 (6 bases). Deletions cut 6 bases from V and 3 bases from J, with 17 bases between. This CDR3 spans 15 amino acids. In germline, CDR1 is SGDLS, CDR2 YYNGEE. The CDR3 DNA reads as TGTGCCAGCACCCCTGAGGGGGTGGTAACAGATACGCAGTATTTT. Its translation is CASTPEGVVTDTQYF.

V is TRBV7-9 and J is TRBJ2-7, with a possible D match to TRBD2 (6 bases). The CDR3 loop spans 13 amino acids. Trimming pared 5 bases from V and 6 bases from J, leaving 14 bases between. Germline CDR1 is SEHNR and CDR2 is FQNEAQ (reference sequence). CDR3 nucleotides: TGTGCCAGCAGCACCAGACTAGTCGGCGAGCAGTACTTC. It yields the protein CASSTRLVGEQYF. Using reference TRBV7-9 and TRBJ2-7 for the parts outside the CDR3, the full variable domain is DTGVSQNPRHKITKRGQNVTFRCDPISEHNRLYWYRQTLGQGPEFLTYFQNEAQLEKSRLLSDRFSAERPKGSFSTLEIQRTEQGDSAMYLCASSTRLVGEQYFGPGTRLTVT.

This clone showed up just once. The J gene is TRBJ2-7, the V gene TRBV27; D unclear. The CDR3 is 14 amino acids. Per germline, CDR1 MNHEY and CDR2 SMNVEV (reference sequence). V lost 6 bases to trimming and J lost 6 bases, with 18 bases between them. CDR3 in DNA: TGTGCCAGCAGCCAAATAGGGTTTATACTCGAGCAGTACTTC. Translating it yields CASSQIGFILEQYF.

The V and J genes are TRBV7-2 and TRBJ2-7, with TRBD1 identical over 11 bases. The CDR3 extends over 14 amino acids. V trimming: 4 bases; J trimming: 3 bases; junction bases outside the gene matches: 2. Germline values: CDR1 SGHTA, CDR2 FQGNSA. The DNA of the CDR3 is TGTGCCAGCAGCTCGGGACAGGGGGACTACGAGCAGTACTTC. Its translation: CASSSGQGDYEQYF.

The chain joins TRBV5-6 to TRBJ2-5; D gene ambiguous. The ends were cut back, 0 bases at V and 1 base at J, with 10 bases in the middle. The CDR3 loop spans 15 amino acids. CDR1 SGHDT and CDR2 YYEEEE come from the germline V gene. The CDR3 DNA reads TGTGCCAGCAGCTTGGACAGCTCGTCCCAAGAGACCCAGTACTTC. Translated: CASSLDSSSQETQYF.

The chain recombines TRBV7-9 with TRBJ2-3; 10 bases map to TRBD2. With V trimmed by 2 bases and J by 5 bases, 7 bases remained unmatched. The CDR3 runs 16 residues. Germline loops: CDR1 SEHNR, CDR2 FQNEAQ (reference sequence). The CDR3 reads CASSLSAGGPKDTQYF. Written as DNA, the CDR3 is TGTGCCAGCAGCTTATCAGCGGGGGGGCCGAAAGATACGCAGTATTTT. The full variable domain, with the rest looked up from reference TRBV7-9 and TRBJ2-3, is DTGVSQNPRHKITKRGQNVTFRCDPISEHNRLYWYRQTLGQGPEFLTYFQNEAQLEKSRLLSDRFSAERPKGSFSTLEIQRTEQGDSAMYLCASSLSAGGPKDTQYFGPGTRLTVL.

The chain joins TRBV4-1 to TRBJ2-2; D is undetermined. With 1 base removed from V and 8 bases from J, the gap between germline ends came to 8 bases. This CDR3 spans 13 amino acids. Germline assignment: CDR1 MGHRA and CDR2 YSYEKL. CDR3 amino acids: CASSQGRWGELFF. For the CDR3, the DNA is TGCGCCAGCAGCCAAGGGCGTTGGGGGGAGCTGTTTTTT.

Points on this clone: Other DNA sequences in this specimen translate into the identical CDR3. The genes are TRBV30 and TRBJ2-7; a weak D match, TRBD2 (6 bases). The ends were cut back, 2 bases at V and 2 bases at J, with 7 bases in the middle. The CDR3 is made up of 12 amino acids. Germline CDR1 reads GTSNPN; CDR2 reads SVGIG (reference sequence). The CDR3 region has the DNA TGTGCCTGGAGTAGGACTACCTACGAGCAGTACTTC. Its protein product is CAWSRTTYEQYF.

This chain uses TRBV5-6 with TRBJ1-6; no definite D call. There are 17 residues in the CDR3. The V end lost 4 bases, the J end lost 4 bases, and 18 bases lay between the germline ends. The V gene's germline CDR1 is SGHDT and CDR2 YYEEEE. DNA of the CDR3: TGTGCCAGCAGCGGTGGACCGCAGAACGCGTATAATTCACCCCTCCACTTT. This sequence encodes CASSGGPQNAYNSPLHF.

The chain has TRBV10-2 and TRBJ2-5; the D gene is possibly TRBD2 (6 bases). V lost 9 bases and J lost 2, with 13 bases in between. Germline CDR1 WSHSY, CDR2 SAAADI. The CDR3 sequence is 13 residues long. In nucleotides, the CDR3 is TGCGCCAGTGGAAGGGACTTTCAAGAGACCCAGTACTTC. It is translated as CASGRDFQETQYF.

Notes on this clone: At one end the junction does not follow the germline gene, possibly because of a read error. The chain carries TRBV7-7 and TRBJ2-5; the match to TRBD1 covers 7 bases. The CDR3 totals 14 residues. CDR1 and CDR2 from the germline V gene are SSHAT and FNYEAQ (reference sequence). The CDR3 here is CASSQDRSEETQYF. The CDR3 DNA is TGTGCTAGCAGCCAGGACAGGAGTGAAGAGACCCAGTACTTC.

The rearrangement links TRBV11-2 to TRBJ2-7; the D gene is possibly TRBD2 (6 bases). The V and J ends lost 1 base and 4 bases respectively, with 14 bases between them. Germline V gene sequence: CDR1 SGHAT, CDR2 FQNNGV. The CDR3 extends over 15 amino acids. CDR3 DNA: TGTGCCAGCAGCTTAGCTCCGGAGGGTTTTTACGAGCAGTACTTC. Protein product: CASSLAPEGFYEQYF.

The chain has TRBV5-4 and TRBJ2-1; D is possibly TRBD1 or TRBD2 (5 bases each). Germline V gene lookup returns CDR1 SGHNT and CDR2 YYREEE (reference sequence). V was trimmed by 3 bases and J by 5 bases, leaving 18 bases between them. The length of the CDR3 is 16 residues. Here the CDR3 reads CASSSGRGSLDNEQFF. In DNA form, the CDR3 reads TGTGCCAGCAGCTCGGGAAGGGGCTCGTTGGACAATGAGCAGTTCTTC.

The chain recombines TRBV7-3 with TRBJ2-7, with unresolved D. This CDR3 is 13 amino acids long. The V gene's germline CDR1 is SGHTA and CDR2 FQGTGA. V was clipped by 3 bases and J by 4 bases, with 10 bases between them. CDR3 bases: TGTGCCAGCAGCTTTAGGGCAGTTTACGAGCAGTACTTC. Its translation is CASSFRAVYEQYF.

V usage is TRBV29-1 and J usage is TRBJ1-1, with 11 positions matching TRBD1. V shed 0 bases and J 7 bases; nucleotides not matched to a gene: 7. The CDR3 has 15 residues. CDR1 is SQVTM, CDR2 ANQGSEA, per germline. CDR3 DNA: TGCAGCGTTGAAGAGGTCGGGACAGGGGGGGGTGAAGCTTTCTTT. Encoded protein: CSVEEVGTGGGEAFF. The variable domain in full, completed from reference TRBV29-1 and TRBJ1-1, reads SAVISQKPSRDICQRGTSLTIQCQVDSQVTMMFWYRQQPGQSLTLIATANQGSEATYESGFVIDKFPISRPNLTFSTLTVSNMSPEDSSIYLCSVEEVGTGGGEAFFGQGTRLTVV.